This entry lists 27 T cell receptor beta chains sequenced from one sample in a study of blood T cell repertoires in COVID-19. Method: immunoSEQ multiplex PCR; TCRdb's copy keeps in-frame clones and lacks some. This sample yields tens of thousands of clones, of which roughly 74% are seen a single time; roughly a sixth belongs to the top ten. The specimen sequenced was peripheral blood. Receptors originate from a human donor in a cohort sampled during active COVID-19.

This chain uses TRBV3-1 (or the pseudogene TRBV3-2) with TRBJ2-1; tentative D call: TRBD2 (5 bases). Germline V gene data show CDR1 as LGHDT and CDR2 as YNNKEL (reference sequence). Trimming stripped 3 bases from V and 8 bases from J, with 11 bases between. This CDR3 contains 13 residues. CDR3: CASSQGSGDEQFF. CDR3 nucleotide sequence: TGTGCCAGCAGCCAGGGGAGTGGCGATGAGCAGTTCTTC.

This rearrangement joins TRBV5-1 to TRBJ2-6, with D hard to call. V was pared by 4 bases and J by 3 bases, with 8 bases between. The germline gives CDR1 SGHRS, CDR2 YFSETQ. This CDR3 spans 14 amino acids. CDR3 in DNA: TGCGCCAGCAGCCTTGGCGGTGGGGCCAACGTCCTGACTTTC. This translates into CASSLGGGANVLTF.

At least ten counts were recorded for this clone. The chain recombines TRBV19 with TRBJ2-7; D may be TRBD2 (7 bases). The CDR3 length is 15 residues. Looked up from germline, CDR1 is LNHDA and CDR2 is SQIVND (reference sequence). The V and J ends lost 6 bases and 7 bases respectively, with 22 bases between them. CDR3 coding DNA: TGTGCCAGTAGGCCTTCAAGGGGGGGCTCGAGGGAGCAGTACTTC. It translates to CASRPSRGGSREQYF.

The chain joins TRBV7-2 to TRBJ2-7; 8 bases are shared with TRBD1. The CDR3 consists of 14 residues. The ends lost 5 bases at V and 2 bases at J; junction bases unmatched: 5. Germline V CDR1 and CDR2: SGHTA, FQGNSA. This chain's CDR3 is CASSLQGVTYEQYF. The CDR3 coding sequence is TGTGCCAGCAGCCTACAGGGGGTTACCTACGAGCAGTACTTC. Supplemented by reference TRBV7-2 and TRBJ2-7, the full variable domain reads GAGVSQSPSNKVTEKGKDVELRCDPISGHTALYWYRQSLGQGLEFLIYFQGNSAPDKSGLPSDRFSAERTGGSVSTLTIQRTQQEDSAVYLCASSLQGVTYEQYFGPGTRLTVT.

This clone was detected once. The rearrangement uses TRBV20-1 and TRBJ1-1; D ambiguous. This CDR3 is built from 10 residues. With 7 bases removed from V and 1 base from J, the gap between germline ends came to 4 bases. The germline gives CDR1 DFQATT, CDR2 SNEGSKA (reference sequence). CDR3 in amino acids: CSVRNTEAFF. DNA of the CDR3: TGCAGTGTCAGGAACACTGAAGCTTTCTTT.

The V call is TRBV7-8, the J call TRBJ2-7, with 8 positions matching TRBD2. V lost 2 bases and J lost 7; bases outside the gene matches: 4. The V gene's germline CDR1 is SGHVS and CDR2 FQNEAQ. The CDR3 sequence is 13 residues long. CDR3 protein: CASSLTGGPEQYF. DNA for the CDR3: TGTGCCAGCAGCTTAACGGGAGGGCCTGAGCAGTACTTC.

The chain uses TRBV7-8 and TRBJ1-2; D remains unclear. The CDR3 length is 15 residues. CDR1 is SGHVS and CDR2 is FQNEAQ in the germline V gene. Trimming removed 4 bases at V and 1 base at J, with 13 bases between. This chain's CDR3 is CASSYLSGINYGYTF. The CDR3 region has the DNA TGTGCCAGCAGCTATCTCTCCGGGATTAACTATGGCTACACCTTC.

This clone has more than one count but fewer than ten. The chain is built from TRBV12-2 and TRBJ2-3; the table gives TRBD2 as D, unverified against the DNA. TRBV12-2 is annotated as a pseudogene. The length of the CDR3 is 18 residues. DNA for the CDR3: TGTGCAAGTCGCTTAGAGGGACTAGCGGGAGTGAGCACAGATACGCAGTATTTT. Its protein product is CASRLEGLAGVSTDTQYF.

This clone occurred once. The genes are TRBV6-5 and TRBJ2-1, with D uncertain. The germline gives CDR1 MNHEY, CDR2 SVGAGI. V gave up 0 bases and J gave up 5 bases, with 8 bases separating them. This CDR3 is built from 14 residues. The CDR3 DNA follows: TGTGCCAGCAGTTACTCCCGGTCCAACAATGAGCAGTTCTTC. Encoded protein: CASSYSRSNNEQFF.

This clone came up a few times. The V gene is TRBV5-1, the J gene TRBJ2-1, with TRBD2 matching 12 bases. The CDR3 totals 18 residues. Germline CDR1 SGHRS, CDR2 YFSETQ. Unmatched junction bases numbered 10, after V lost 2 bases and J lost 4 bases. The CDR3 coding sequence is TGCGCCAGCAGCTTCCGAACTAGAGGGACTAGCGGGTACAATGAGCAGTTCTTC. The encoded protein is CASSFRTRGTSGYNEQFF.

The V call is TRBV7-8, the J call TRBJ1-2; a possible D gene is TRBD1 (5 bases). The CDR3 is made up of 13 amino acids. V gave up 5 bases and J gave up 11 bases, with 18 bases separating them. Germline loops: CDR1 SGHVS, CDR2 FQNEAQ. In nucleotides, the CDR3 is TGTGCCAGCAGCCCGGGGGGTTCGCAGGTTTACACCTTC. Translation: CASSPGGSQVYTF. The complete variable domain, with remaining parts taken from reference TRBV7-8 and TRBJ1-2, reads GAGVSQSPRYKVAKRGQDVALRCDPISGHVSLFWYQQALGQGPEFLTYFQNEAQLDKSGLPSDRFFAERPEGSVSTLKIQRTQQEDSAVYLCASSPGGSQVYTFGSGTRLTVV.

In its sample, this clone was seen once. This chain connects TRBV28 to TRBJ1-3; 10 nucleotides line up with TRBD1. V lost 6 bases, J lost 4 bases, and 3 bases stayed unmatched. Looked up from germline, CDR1 is MDHEN and CDR2 is SYDVKM. The CDR3 consists of 14 residues. CDR3 amino acids: CASSDRGRGNTIYF. The CDR3 coding sequence is TGTGCCAGCAGCGACAGGGGGCGAGGAAACACCATATATTTT.

This clone was seen just once. The V call is TRBV6-5, the J call TRBJ1-2; tentative D call: TRBD1 (6 bases). Per the germline V gene, CDR1 is MNHEY and CDR2 is SVGAGI. Between the trimmed V and J ends, which lost 2 bases and 4 bases, there was a span of 14 bases. The length of the CDR3 is 15 residues. This chain's CDR3 is CASSYAGARSYGYTF. CDR3 sequence (DNA): TGTGCCAGCAGTTACGCGGGGGCGCGCTCCTATGGCTACACCTTC.

The chain recombines TRBV6-1 with TRBJ2-7; 11 bases fit TRBD1. Trimming took 4 bases from V and 8 from J; bases not matched to a gene: 16. The CDR3 is made up of 17 amino acids. The germline gives CDR1 MNHNS, CDR2 SASEGT. In DNA, the CDR3 is TGTGCCAGCAGTGCCTCACCAGCCTCCGGGACAGGGGGAAAGCAGTACTTC. It is translated as CASSASPASGTGGKQYF.

This rearrangement joins TRBV12-3 or TRBV12-4 to TRBJ1-5; weak D call: TRBD1 (6 bases). There are 13 residues in the CDR3. V lost 1 base, J lost 5 bases, and 6 bases lay in between. The CDR3 loop is CASSLEGDQPQHF. CDR3 sequence (DNA): TGTGCCAGCAGTTTAGAGGGGGATCAGCCCCAGCATTTT.

The V and J genes are TRBV4-1 and TRBJ2-7; 7 bases agree with TRBD2. This CDR3 region has 14 residues. Germline V gives CDR1 MGHRA, CDR2 YSYEKL. The J segment lost 4 bases and the V segment lost 4 bases, leaving 7 bases of the junction unmatched. The CDR3 coding sequence is TGCGCCAGCAGCCTAGCGGGCCACTCATACGAGCAGTACTTC. It encodes CASSLAGHSYEQYF.

The V gene is TRBV3-1 (or the pseudogene TRBV3-2), the J gene TRBJ2-5, with 7 bases lining up with TRBD2. The CDR3 runs to 15 residues. V was clipped by 2 bases and J by 5 bases; unmatched bases: 8. Germline CDR1 LGHDT, CDR2 YNNKEL (reference sequence). CDR3 in DNA: TGTGCCAGCAGCCAATCCCGGGGAGGGGCGGAGACCCAGTACTTC. This codes for CASSQSRGGAETQYF.

The rearrangement uses TRBV10-2 and TRBJ2-5, with D perhaps matching TRBD2 (5 bases). V lost 0 bases and J lost 0, with 11 bases in between. This CDR3 has 16 residues. Germline CDR1 and CDR2: WSHSY and SAAADI. DNA of the CDR3: TGCGCCAGCAGTGAGTCGCCATGGGAGAACCAAGAGACCCAGTACTTC. Translating gives CASSESPWENQETQYF.

This rearrangement joins TRBV7-6 to TRBJ2-7, with TRBD2 identical over 7 bases. The CDR3 contains 14 residues. Germline V gives CDR1 SGHVS, CDR2 FNYEAQ. V gave up 3 bases and J gave up 3 bases; unmatched junction bases: 5. The CDR3 DNA follows: TGTGCCAGCAGCTTCGGTAGCGGGCTCTACGAGCAGTACTTC. Its protein is CASSFGSGLYEQYF.

The V call is TRBV28, the J call TRBJ1-2, with 8 positions matching TRBD1. The germline V gene has CDR1 MDHEN and CDR2 SYDVKM. This CDR3 has 13 residues. V gave up 5 bases and J gave up 2 bases; unmatched junction bases: 1. The CDR3 nucleotides are TGTGCCAGCAGTCGGGACAGGAACTATGGCTACACCTTC. Its translation is CASSRDRNYGYTF.

V usage is TRBV28 and J usage is TRBJ2-7; 7 nucleotides align to TRBD1. Germline V lookup: CDR1 MDHEN, CDR2 SYDVKM. This CDR3 spans 13 amino acids. The V gene end was trimmed by 7 bases and the J gene end by 6 bases; junction bases not matched to a gene: 9. CDR3 protein: CASNRDRVVEQYF. Written as DNA, the CDR3 is TGTGCCAGCAACCGTGACAGGGTGGTCGAGCAGTACTTC.

This clone was seen once. The genes are TRBV7-2 and TRBJ2-5, with 15 bases fitting TRBD2. V gave up 1 base and J gave up 4 bases; unmatched junction bases: 1. From germline, CDR1 is SGHTA and CDR2 FQGNSA. This CDR3 is built from 16 residues. CDR3 sequence reads: CASSLGGLAGGETQYF. For the CDR3, the DNA is TGTGCCAGCAGCTTAGGGGGACTAGCGGGAGGAGAGACCCAGTACTTC.

The rearrangement links TRBV21-1 to TRBJ2-7; the listed D gene, TRBD1, was not tested against the DNA. TRBV21-1 is a known pseudogene. The length of the CDR3 is 13 residues. In DNA form, the CDR3 reads TGTGCCAGCCGGACAGGGAGATTCTACGAGCAGTACTTC. It translates to CASRTGRFYEQYF.

V usage is TRBV6-4 and J usage is TRBJ2-7; a possible D gene is TRBD1 (6 bases). The CDR3 sequence is 17 residues long. Germline CDR1 reads MRHNA; CDR2 reads SNTAGT. The V and J ends lost 4 bases and 0 bases respectively, with 19 bases between them. The CDR3 loop reads CASSVLTGRRSSYEQYF. The DNA for the CDR3 is TGTGCCAGCAGTGTCCTCACAGGGCGAAGGAGCTCCTACGAGCAGTACTTC.

In its sample, this clone was seen once. The chain is built from TRBV2 and TRBJ2-5; 10 bases match TRBD2. There are 15 residues in the CDR3. V dropped 6 bases and J dropped 7; count of bases not matched to a gene: 11. The germline gives CDR1 SNHLY, CDR2 FYNNEI. The CDR3 nucleotides read TGTGCCAGCAGGGGACTAGCGCGGGGTAAAGCGACCCAGTACTTC. Protein product: CASRGLARGKATQYF.

The chain uses TRBV2 and TRBJ1-5; D is uncertain. CDR3 length: 13 amino acids. The V gene's germline CDR1 is SNHLY and CDR2 FYNNEI. The V end lost 2 bases, the J end lost 14 bases, and 16 bases lay between the germline ends. The CDR3 coding sequence is TGTGCCAGCAGTGAACGGATAGCAATAGGTGAGCATTTT. This sequence encodes CASSERIAIGEHF.

The chain combines TRBV7-9 with TRBJ2-3; 10 bases are shared with TRBD1. Germline-derived CDR1 and CDR2 are SEHNR and FQNEAQ (reference sequence). V shed 6 bases and J 3 bases; nucleotides not matched to a gene: 6. CDR3 size: 15 residues. In nucleotides, the CDR3 is TGTGCCAGCAGTCAAGGACAGGGGGAGACAGATACGCAGTATTTT. Translated: CASSQGQGETDTQYF.